This is a list of T cell receptor beta chains from one sample in a study of PD-1 blockade in classical Hodgkin lymphoma. Sequencing used immunoSEQ multiplex PCR; TCRdb keeps in-frame clones, though not all of them. This table holds 75,000 to 100,000 clones, 81% found once. The starting material was peripheral blood mononuclear cells (PBMCs), obtained before the second cycle of nivolumab. These receptors came from a human donor with classical Hodgkin lymphoma. CDR3s include the opening cysteine and the closing phenylalanine or tryptophan.

v_call: TRBV9
j_call: TRBJ1-1
cdr3_aa: CASSPPGGLIPEAFF

v_call: TRBV10-3
j_call: TRBJ2-2
cdr3_aa: CAISEGQLTGELFF

v_call: TRBV5-1
j_call: TRBJ1-2
cdr3_aa: CASSPTGLPNYGYTF

v_call: TRBV30
j_call: TRBJ2-7
cdr3_aa: CAWSDPPGGIYEQYF

v_call: TRBV5-4
j_call: TRBJ2-7
cdr3_aa: CASSPWGTSSYEQYF

v_call: TRBV7-9
j_call: TRBJ1-4
cdr3_aa: CARTETISNEKLFF

v_call: TRBV6-1
j_call: TRBJ2-3
cdr3_aa: CASHRAGGGTDTQYF

v_call: TRBV7-2
j_call: TRBJ1-3
cdr3_aa: CASSLDGAVGNTIYF

v_call: TRBV5-1
j_call: TRBJ2-3
cdr3_aa: CASSPGDWQRGTDTQYF

v_call: TRBV7-8
j_call: TRBJ2-1
cdr3_aa: CASTQDRSSYNEQFF

v_call: TRBV7-2
j_call: TRBJ1-5
cdr3_aa: CASSLSQGTQPQHF

v_call: TRBV18
j_call: TRBJ2-1
cdr3_aa: CASSQLAGTDNEQFF

v_call: TRBV2
j_call: TRBJ1-5
cdr3_aa: CASGRPDQPQHF

v_call: TRBV19
j_call: TRBJ2-2
cdr3_aa: CASRASGSYTGELFF

v_call: TRBV9
j_call: TRBJ2-7
cdr3_aa: CASNPVSSYEQYF

v_call: TRBV7-9
j_call: TRBJ1-2
cdr3_aa: CASSSPGDDRGGFRYGYTF

v_call: TRBV30
j_call: TRBJ2-3
cdr3_aa: CAWNPSPLAGADTQYF

v_call: TRBV5-5
j_call: TRBJ1-4
cdr3_aa: CASSLYPNDREKLFF

v_call: TRBV10-3
j_call: TRBJ2-7
cdr3_aa: CAISGGSSYYEQYF

v_call: TRBV6-5
j_call: TRBJ2-7
cdr3_aa: CASRRLAGVYEQYF

v_call: TRBV30
j_call: TRBJ1-4
cdr3_aa: CAWAPFDSEKLFF

v_call: TRBV6-5
j_call: TRBJ2-2
cdr3_aa: CASRPDTGELFF